The 32 T cell receptor beta chains below come from one sample, sequenced in a study of blood T cell repertoires in COVID-19. Sequencing was performed with immunoSEQ multiplex PCR; in TCRdb, only in-frame clones are kept and a portion is missing. The sample yields approximately 170,000 clones, more than 80% seen once. The sample taken for sequencing was PBMCs or T cells enriched from blood (not recorded which). Receptors were obtained from a man aged 50 to 59 who had recovered from COVID-19.

The gene calls are TRBV6-1 and TRBJ2-3; weak D call: TRBD1 (6 bases). The CDR3 consists of 16 residues. Trimming shortened V by 2 bases and J by 4 bases, and 16 bases separated the two germline ends. The germline gives CDR1 MNHNS, CDR2 SASEGT. The CDR3 loop reads CASSEIYRVKADTQYF. CDR3 DNA: TGTGCCAGCAGTGAAATTTACAGGGTGAAAGCAGATACGCAGTATTTT.

This chain uses TRBV28 with TRBJ1-5; 8 bases match TRBD1. The CDR3 is 14 residues long. V shed 6 bases, J shed 7 bases, and the junction held 8 bases outside the gene matches. Germline-derived CDR1 and CDR2 are MDHEN and SYDVKM. The CDR3 coding sequence is TGTGCCAGCAGGGTTACAGGGGGTAGGCAGCCCCAGCATTTT. Amino acid sequence: CASRVTGGRQPQHF. The full variable domain, in which reference TRBV28 and TRBJ1-5 provide the parts outside the CDR3, is DVKVTQSSRYLVKRTGEKVFLECVQDMDHENMFWYRQDPGLGLRLIYFSYDVKMKEKGDIPEGYSVSREKKERFSLILESASTNQTSMYLCASRVTGGRQPQHFGDGTRLSIL.

The chain joins TRBV5-1 to TRBJ1-1; no definite D call. There are 15 residues in the CDR3. V was pared by 2 bases and J by 11 bases, with 22 bases between. Germline CDR1 is SGHRS and CDR2 is YFSETQ. CDR3 nucleotide sequence: TGCGCCAGCAGCTTTGACTACGAGACCTTGGCGACTGCTTTCTTT. Protein product: CASSFDYETLATAFF.

The chain employs TRBV21-1 and TRBJ2-7; the table's D call, TRBD1, was not checked against the DNA. TRBV21-1 is marked as a pseudogene. The length of the CDR3 is 16 residues. In DNA form, the CDR3 reads TGTGCCAGCAGCAAAGCGCTCCAGGGGAGCTCCTACGAGCAGTACTTC. It codes for CASSKALQGSSYEQYF.

The rearrangement uses TRBV18 and TRBJ2-5, with 10 positions matching TRBD1. The CDR3 consists of 14 residues. Losses at the gene ends were 6 bases for V and 4 bases for J; bases not matched to a gene: 5. Germline V gene data show CDR1 as KGHSH and CDR2 as LQKENI. CDR3 in DNA: TGTGCCAGCTCCGGCGGACAGGGGGGAGAGACCCAGTACTTC. Protein product: CASSGGQGGETQYF.

The rearrangement links TRBV19 to TRBJ1-1; a weak D match, TRBD1 (5 bases). Per germline, CDR1 LNHDA and CDR2 SQIVND (reference sequence). CDR3 length equals 15 residues. The germline V and J ends were trimmed by 4 bases and 5 bases, with 17 bases remaining between them. The CDR3 loop is CASSRGDGVYTEAFF. In nucleotides, the CDR3 is TGTGCCAGTAGTAGGGGGGATGGGGTGTATACTGAAGCTTTCTTT.

The chain recombines TRBV28 with TRBJ1-1; D is perhaps TRBD1 (5 bases). V was clipped by 2 bases and J by 1 base, with 11 bases between them. CDR1 and CDR2 (germline): MDHEN, SYDVKM. CDR3 length: 15 amino acids. CDR3 sequence: CASSLAGRGNTEAFF. The CDR3 DNA follows: TGTGCCAGCAGTTTAGCAGGGCGGGGGAACACTGAAGCTTTCTTT. Full variable domain (remainder filled in from reference TRBV28 and TRBJ1-1): DVKVTQSSRYLVKRTGEKVFLECVQDMDHENMFWYRQDPGLGLRLIYFSYDVKMKEKGDIPEGYSVSREKKERFSLILESASTNQTSMYLCASSLAGRGNTEAFFGQGTRLTVV.

This chain joins TRBV5-6 and TRBJ2-2; 8 nucleotides match TRBD1. V was clipped by 4 bases and J by 7 bases; unmatched bases: 3. The CDR3 has 13 residues. Germline V lookup: CDR1 SGHDT, CDR2 YYEEEE. CDR3 DNA sequence: TGTGCCAGCAGCCCAGGGGGCATCGGGGAGCTGTTTTTT. Translated: CASSPGGIGELFF. Variable domain in full (rest from reference TRBV5-6 and TRBJ2-2): DAGVTQSPTHLIKTRGQQVTLRCSPKSGHDTVSWYQQALGQGPQFIFQYYEEEERQRGNFPDRFSGHQFPNYSSELNVNALLLGDSALYLCASSPGGIGELFFGEGSRLTVL.

The rearrangement joins TRBV11-3 to TRBJ2-2; 11 nucleotides agree with TRBD1. V was pared by 4 bases and J by 5 bases, with 12 bases of the junction left unmatched. CDR3 length: 18 amino acids. Germline values: CDR1 SGHNT, CDR2 YENEEA. CDR3 sequence reads: CASSSEDWTGGGTGELFF. DNA for the CDR3: TGTGCCAGCAGCTCCGAAGACTGGACAGGGGGCGGTACCGGGGAGCTGTTTTTT.

CDR3 sequence reads: CASSRDPQGMNTEAFF. Here the CDR3 DNA reads TGCGCCAGCAGCCGGGATCCTCAGGGGATGAACACTGAAGCTTTCTTT. This chain joins TRBV4-3 and TRBJ1-1; TRBD1 might be the D (6 bases). Between the trimmed V and J ends, which lost 4 bases and 0 bases, there was a span of 15 bases. The CDR3 length is 16 residues. Per the germline V gene, CDR1 is LGHNA and CDR2 is YSLEER.

The rearrangement uses TRBV6-2 or TRBV6-3 and TRBJ2-2; tentative D call: TRBD2 (6 bases). CDR1 is MNHEY and CDR2 is SVGEGT in the germline V gene. The CDR3 has 13 residues. V was shortened by 2 bases and J by 6 bases, with 7 bases between the two germline ends. The CDR3 loop reads CASSYGGAGELFF. The CDR3, as DNA: TGTGCCAGCAGTTACGGAGGGGCCGGGGAGCTGTTTTTT.

The chain carries TRBV19 and TRBJ1-5; TRBD1 matches 7 bases. In germline, CDR1 is LNHDA, CDR2 SQIVND (reference sequence). The CDR3 length is 17 residues. Unmatched junction bases numbered 13, after V lost 6 bases and J lost 2 bases. For the CDR3, the DNA is TGTGCCAGTAGCCCGAGGGGGCCGGTAGTCGGCAATCAGCCCCAGCATTTT. Protein product: CASSPRGPVVGNQPQHF.

The V call is TRBV4-1, the J call TRBJ2-5; 12 nucleotides match TRBD2. In germline, CDR1 is MGHRA, CDR2 YSYEKL. This CDR3 is built from 16 residues. V was pared by 1 base and J by 2 bases, with 2 bases of the junction left unmatched. The CDR3 coding sequence is TGCGCCAGCAGCCAAGTAACTAGCGGGGGGCAAGAGACCCAGTACTTC. This sequence encodes CASSQVTSGGQETQYF.

The chain carries TRBV4-1 and TRBJ2-5, with 9 bases that match TRBD2. Germline V CDR1 and CDR2: MGHRA, YSYEKL. There are 16 residues in the CDR3. The junction had 11 bases not matched to a gene; V was cut back by 4 bases and J by 5 bases. As DNA, the CDR3 is TGCGCCAGCAGCCGAGAACCGGGACTAGCTTACGAGACCCAGTACTTC. Translated, it gives CASSREPGLAYETQYF.

This chain connects TRBV4-3 to TRBJ2-3; possible D gene TRBD1, 5 bases. The CDR3 spans 14 residues. V gave up 1 base and J gave up 2 bases, with 7 bases separating them. Germline CDR1 reads LGHNA; CDR2 reads YSLEER. Here the CDR3 reads CASSQGQNTDTQYF. CDR3 in DNA: TGCGCCAGCAGCCAAGGACAGAACACAGATACGCAGTATTTT.

The chain joins TRBV15 to TRBJ1-5; maybe TRBD1 (5 bases). V lost 0 bases to trimming and J lost 2 bases, with 8 bases between them. The length of the CDR3 is 15 residues. CDR1 is LNHNV and CDR2 is YYDKDF in the germline V gene (reference sequence). CDR3 DNA: TGTGCCACCAGCAGAGATGTGGGGCGCAATCAGCCCCAGCATTTT. Amino acids: CATSRDVGRNQPQHF.

This clone was observed once. This chain connects TRBV2 to TRBJ1-2; 7 bases map to TRBD1. J was trimmed by 6 bases and V by 6 bases; bases with no gene match: 10. The germline V gene has CDR1 SNHLY and CDR2 FYNNEI. The CDR3 consists of 14 residues. The CDR3 sequence is CASRTDREGNGYTF. As DNA, the CDR3 is TGTGCCAGCAGAACAGACAGGGAAGGAAATGGCTACACCTTC.

The chain couples TRBV5-1 to TRBJ2-3, with 16 nucleotides matching TRBD2. The V segment lost 4 bases and the J segment 0 bases; nucleotides outside the gene matches: 11. Per the germline V gene, CDR1 is SGHRS and CDR2 is YFSETQ. The CDR3 is made up of 20 amino acids. The CDR3 spells CASSRRPGLAGGASTDTQYF. The CDR3 bases are TGCGCCAGCAGCAGGCGACCGGGACTAGCGGGGGGGGCTAGCACAGATACGCAGTATTTT.

This chain connects TRBV4-1 to TRBJ2-1, with 11 bases identical to TRBD2. Per the germline V gene, CDR1 is MGHRA and CDR2 is YSYEKL. CDR3 length: 15 residues. V trimming: 5 bases; J trimming: 3 bases; junction bases outside the gene matches: 3. The CDR3: CASSITSGGYNEQFF. CDR3 DNA: TGCGCCAGCAGCATAACTAGCGGGGGCTACAATGAGCAGTTCTTC.

This chain joins TRBV25-1 and TRBJ1-2; a possible D gene is TRBD1 (5 bases). In germline, CDR1 is MGHDK, CDR2 SYGVNS. The CDR3 is made up of 14 amino acids. V was clipped by 2 bases and J by 4 bases, with 11 bases between them. CDR3: CASSEQGESYGYTF. CDR3 in DNA: TGTGCCAGCAGTGAACAGGGTGAGAGCTATGGCTACACCTTC.

The chain carries TRBV7-2 and TRBJ2-5; the D is unclear. Trimming shortened V by 1 base and J by 2 bases, and 8 bases separated the two germline ends. Germline V lookup: CDR1 SGHTA, CDR2 FQGNSA. The length of the CDR3 is 14 residues. CDR3 coding DNA: TGTGCCAGCAGCTTAGGCGGCTCGCAAGAGACCCAGTACTTC. Amino acid sequence: CASSLGGSQETQYF.

The V gene is TRBV28, the J gene TRBJ1-4; TRBD1 aligns across 8 bases. With V trimmed by 5 bases and J by 7 bases, 9 bases remained unmatched. The CDR3 length is 15 residues. Germline values: CDR1 MDHEN, CDR2 SYDVKM. The CDR3 DNA follows: TGTGCCAGCAGTCCACTTGACAGGGGAGCTGAAAAACTGTTTTTT. This translates into CASSPLDRGAEKLFF.

A few counts support this clone. The rearrangement uses TRBV19 and TRBJ2-1, with 10 bases that match TRBD2. CDR1 is LNHDA, CDR2 SQIVND, per germline (reference sequence). Losses at the gene ends were 7 bases for V and 3 bases for J; bases not matched to a gene: 6. The CDR3 spans 15 residues. CDR3 coding DNA: TGTGCCAGTACCCCTAGCGGGGGTCGCTACAATGAGCAGTTCTTC. Translation: CASTPSGGRYNEQFF.

The V call is TRBV5-6, the J call TRBJ2-7, with 11 nucleotides matching TRBD1. Germline values: CDR1 SGHDT, CDR2 YYEEEE. The CDR3 consists of 12 residues. Trimming cost V 0 bases and J 13 bases; bases outside gene matches: 3. The DNA for the CDR3 is TGTGCCAGCAGCTTGGGGGACAGGGGGAAATACTTC. Protein: CASSLGDRGKYF.

The J gene is TRBJ2-3, the V gene TRBV9; 13 bases are a match to TRBD2. Germline V gene lookup returns CDR1 SGDLS and CDR2 YYNGEE. V lost 4 bases, J lost 2 bases, and 7 bases stayed unmatched. The CDR3 spans 17 residues. The CDR3 DNA reads as TGTGCCAGCAGCACCGGGACTAGCGGGGCGAACACAGATACGCAGTATTTT. It is translated as CASSTGTSGANTDTQYF.

This clone was observed a few times. V gene TRBV5-6 combines with J gene TRBJ2-5; a possible D gene is TRBD2 (6 bases). V shed 1 base and J shed 6 bases, with 13 bases lying between them. The CDR3 is made up of 14 amino acids. The germline CDR1 and CDR2 sequences are SGHDT and YYEEEE. In DNA form, the CDR3 reads TGTGCCAGCAGCTTGTCGGCGGGGCGGAAGACCCAGTACTTC. Protein: CASSLSAGRKTQYF.

V usage is TRBV5-1 and J usage is TRBJ2-3, with a possible D match to TRBD1 (6 bases). V lost 0 bases, J lost 4 bases, and 12 bases lay in between. Germline CDR1 is SGHRS and CDR2 is YFSETQ. The CDR3 covers 15 residues. CDR3 amino acids: CASSLDFGGADTQYF. CDR3 DNA sequence: TGCGCCAGCAGCTTGGATTTTGGGGGCGCAGATACGCAGTATTTT.

CDR3 bases: TGTGCCAGCAGCGCCCGGACAGGGGGGGCAGATACGCAGTATTTT. This encodes CASSARTGGADTQYF. The chain couples TRBV7-6 to TRBJ2-3; 10 positions match TRBD1. Per the germline V gene, CDR1 is SGHVS and CDR2 is FNYEAQ. The CDR3 contains 15 residues. Unmatched junction bases numbered 6, after V lost 5 bases and J lost 4 bases.

The CDR3 DNA is TGTGCCATCAGTGAGGCCACAGGGGCCCGAGAGACCCAGTACTTC. Residues: CAISEATGARETQYF. The V gene is TRBV10-3, the J gene TRBJ2-5; 7 bases fit TRBD1. There are 15 residues in the CDR3. The V segment lost 2 bases and the J segment 4 bases; nucleotides outside the gene matches: 7. The germline V gene has CDR1 ENHRY and CDR2 SYGVKD.

CDR3 DNA sequence: TGTGCCAGCAGCTTTGGACCGGCCGCGGGCTATGAGCAGTTCTTC. Residues: CASSFGPAAGYEQFF. The V call is TRBV5-5, the J call TRBJ2-1, with a possible D match to TRBD2 (5 bases). The V gene's germline CDR1 is SGHKS and CDR2 YYEKEE (reference sequence). This CDR3 is 15 amino acids long. V dropped 2 bases and J dropped 8 bases, with 17 bases sitting between them.

The rearrangement joins TRBV19 to TRBJ2-5; D ambiguous. Looked up from germline, CDR1 is LNHDA and CDR2 is SQIVND (reference sequence). V was shortened by 1 base and J by 7 bases, with 4 bases between the two germline ends. There are 11 residues in the CDR3. CDR3 sequence: CASSIAGTQYF. The CDR3 bases are TGTGCCAGTAGTATAGCGGGGACCCAGTACTTC.

This chain uses TRBV29-1 with TRBJ1-2, with 7 bases identical to TRBD1. The CDR3 totals 14 residues. Germline assignment: CDR1 SQVTM and CDR2 ANQGSEA. V dropped 0 bases and J dropped 9; count of bases not matched to a gene: 10. CDR3 loop: CSVEDPGQKPRYTF. DNA for the CDR3: TGCAGCGTTGAAGACCCGGGACAGAAACCTCGCTACACCTTC.